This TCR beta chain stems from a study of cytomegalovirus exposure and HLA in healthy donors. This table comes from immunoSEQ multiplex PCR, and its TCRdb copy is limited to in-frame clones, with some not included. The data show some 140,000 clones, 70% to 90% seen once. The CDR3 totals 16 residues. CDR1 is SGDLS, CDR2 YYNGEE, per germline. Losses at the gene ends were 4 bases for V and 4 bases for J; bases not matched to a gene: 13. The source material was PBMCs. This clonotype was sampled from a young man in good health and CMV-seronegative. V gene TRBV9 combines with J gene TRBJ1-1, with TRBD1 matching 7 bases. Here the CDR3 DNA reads TGTGCCAGCAGCCCCCCCGGTACAGGGGAAGGCACTGAAGCTTTCTTT. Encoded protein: CASSPPGTGEGTEAFF.